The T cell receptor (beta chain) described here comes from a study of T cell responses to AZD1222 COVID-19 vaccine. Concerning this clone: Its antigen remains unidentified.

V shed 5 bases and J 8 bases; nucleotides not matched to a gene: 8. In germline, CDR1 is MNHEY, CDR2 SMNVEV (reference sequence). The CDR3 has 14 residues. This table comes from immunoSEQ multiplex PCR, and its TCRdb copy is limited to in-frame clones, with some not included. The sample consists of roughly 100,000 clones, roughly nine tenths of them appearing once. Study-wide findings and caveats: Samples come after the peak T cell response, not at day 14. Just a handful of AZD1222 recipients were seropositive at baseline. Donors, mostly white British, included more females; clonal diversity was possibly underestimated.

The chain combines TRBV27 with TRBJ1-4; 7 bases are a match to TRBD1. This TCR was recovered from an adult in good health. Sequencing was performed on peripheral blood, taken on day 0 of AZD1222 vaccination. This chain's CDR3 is CASSPDRDGEKLFF. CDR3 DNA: TGTGCCAGCAGTCCCGACAGGGATGGCGAAAAACTGTTTTTT.